These T cell receptor beta chains were read from a single sample in a study of CD4 T cells in relation to SARS-CoV-2 and coronaviruses. Which antigens these TCRs recognize remains unknown. TCRdb's table, derived via immunoSEQ multiplex PCR, lists solely in-frame clones and lacks some. The table has under 25,000 clones, less than 75% seen once. The sequencing input was CD4+ T cells from PBMCs, cultured in vitro. The receptors stem from a human donor in good health. CDR3s include the opening cysteine and the closing phenylalanine or tryptophan. A D gene is named only where the DNA matches it firmly. Only part of the rows carry a size: once, few, many, or a class if the clone is expanded.

d_call: .
v_call: TRBV4-1
j_call: TRBJ1-4
clone_size: .
cdr3_nt: TGCGCCAGCAGCCAAAGGGTACTTGAAAAACTGTTTTTT
cdr3_aa: CASSQRVLEKLFF

d_call: TRBD1
v_call: TRBV10-3
j_call: TRBJ1-1
clone_size: .
cdr3_nt: TGTGCCATCAGGGACAGGGGAATGAACACTGAAGCTTTCTTT
cdr3_aa: CAIRDRGMNTEAFF

d_call: .
v_call: TRBV3-1/TRBV3-2
j_call: TRBJ1-4
clone_size: .
cdr3_nt: TGTGCCAGCAGCCAAGGGCAGGGGCAATCGGAAAAACTGTTTTTT
cdr3_aa: CASSQGQGQSEKLFF

d_call: .
v_call: TRBV6-5
j_call: TRBJ2-7
clone_size: .
cdr3_nt: TGTGCCAGCAGGTCGGGGCGTACCGACACCTACGAGCAGTACTTC
cdr3_aa: CASRSGRTDTYEQYF

d_call: TRBD2
v_call: TRBV4-2
j_call: TRBJ2-7
clone_size: .
cdr3_nt: TGTGCCAGCAGCCATCCGGGACTAGCGGGCTACGAGCAGTACTTC
cdr3_aa: CASSHPGLAGYEQYF

d_call: .
v_call: TRBV6-1
j_call: TRBJ2-1
clone_size: .
cdr3_nt: TGTGCCAGCAGTGAGAGGGCAGTCTACAATGAGCAGTTCTTC
cdr3_aa: CASSERAVYNEQFF

d_call: .
v_call: TRBV7-9
j_call: TRBJ1-4
clone_size: .
cdr3_nt: TGTGCCAGCAGCTTAGCCCTCGGAAATAATGAAAAACTGTTTTTT
cdr3_aa: CASSLALGNNEKLFF

d_call: .
v_call: TRBV20-1
j_call: TRBJ2-7
clone_size: .
cdr3_nt: TGCAGTGCTAGCCGGGGGTACGAGCAGTACTTC
cdr3_aa: CSASRGYEQYF

d_call: .
v_call: TRBV6-2/TRBV6-3
j_call: TRBJ1-2
clone_size: .
cdr3_nt: TGTGCCAGCAGTTACTTCCGTGGAGCTAACTATGGCTACACCTTC
cdr3_aa: CASSYFRGANYGYTF

d_call: .
v_call: TRBV7-2
j_call: TRBJ1-5
clone_size: few
cdr3_nt: TGTGCCAGCGCCCGGGGACGGAGTGTAGGTCCCCAGCATTTT
cdr3_aa: CASARGRSVGPQHF

d_call: TRBD1
v_call: TRBV29-1
j_call: TRBJ2-7
clone_size: once
cdr3_nt: TGCAGCGTTGGAGTACAGGGGGAGCAGTACTTC
cdr3_aa: CSVGVQGEQYF

d_call: .
v_call: TRBV28
j_call: TRBJ2-5
clone_size: few
cdr3_nt: TGTGCCAGCACCGACCTGAGGGTTTGGGAGACCCAGTACTTC
cdr3_aa: CASTDLRVWETQYF

d_call: .
v_call: TRBV5-1
j_call: TRBJ2-5
clone_size: .
cdr3_nt: TGCGCCAGCAGCTTGGAACCCCCGTCGGTGTTTAGCCAAGAGACCCAGTACTTC
cdr3_aa: CASSLEPPSVFSQETQYF

d_call: .
v_call: TRBV5-6
j_call: TRBJ2-3
clone_size: .
cdr3_nt: TGTGCCAGCAGCTTGGAGGCCCCCACAGATACGCAGTATTTT
cdr3_aa: CASSLEAPTDTQYF

d_call: TRBD2
v_call: TRBV11-2
j_call: TRBJ2-7
clone_size: once
cdr3_nt: TGTGCCAGCAGCTTTAGCGGGGGGGCCGCCGAGCAGTACTTC
cdr3_aa: CASSFSGGAAEQYF

d_call: TRBD1
v_call: TRBV3-1/TRBV3-2
j_call: TRBJ2-7
clone_size: few
cdr3_nt: TGTGCCAGCAGCCAACCCCCCGGGACAGGGGGAACCTACGAGCAGTACTTC
cdr3_aa: CASSQPPGTGGTYEQYF

d_call: TRBD1
v_call: TRBV28
j_call: TRBJ1-1
clone_size: once
cdr3_nt: TGTGCCAGCAGATCCGACAGGGGGGAAGGAGCTTTCTTT
cdr3_aa: CASRSDRGEGAFF

d_call: .
v_call: TRBV11-2
j_call: TRBJ2-2
clone_size: .
cdr3_nt: TGTGCCAGCAGCCCATTGAGGGGGTTTGGCGGGGAGCTGTTTTTT
cdr3_aa: CASSPLRGFGGELFF